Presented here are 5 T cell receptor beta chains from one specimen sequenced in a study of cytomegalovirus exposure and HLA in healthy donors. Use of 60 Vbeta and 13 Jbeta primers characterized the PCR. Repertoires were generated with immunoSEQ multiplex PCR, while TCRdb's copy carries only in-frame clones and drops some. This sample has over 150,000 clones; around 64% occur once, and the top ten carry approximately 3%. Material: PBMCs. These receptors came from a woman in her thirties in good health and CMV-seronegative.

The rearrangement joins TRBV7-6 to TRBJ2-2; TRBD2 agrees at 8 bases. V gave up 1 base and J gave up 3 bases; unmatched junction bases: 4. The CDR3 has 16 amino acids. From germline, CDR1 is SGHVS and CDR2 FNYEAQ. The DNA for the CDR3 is TGTGCCAGCAGCTTAGGCACTAGCGGATACACCGGGGAGCTGTTTTTT. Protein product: CASSLGTSGYTGELFF.

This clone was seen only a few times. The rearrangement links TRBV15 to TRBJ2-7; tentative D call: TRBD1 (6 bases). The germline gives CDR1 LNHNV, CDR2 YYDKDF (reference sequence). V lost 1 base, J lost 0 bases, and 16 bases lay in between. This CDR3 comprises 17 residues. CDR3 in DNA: TGTGCCACCAGCAGAGTAAGCACAGGGCTTATCTCCTACGAGCAGTACTTC. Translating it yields CATSRVSTGLISYEQYF.

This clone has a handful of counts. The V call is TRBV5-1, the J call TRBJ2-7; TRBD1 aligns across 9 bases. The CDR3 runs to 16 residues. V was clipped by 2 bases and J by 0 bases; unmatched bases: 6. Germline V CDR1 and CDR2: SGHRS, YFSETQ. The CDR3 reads CASSFHRGRNSYEQYF. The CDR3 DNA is TGCGCCAGCAGCTTCCACAGGGGGCGAAACTCCTACGAGCAGTACTTC.

This chain's CDR3 is CASSSAGTGNTIYF. CDR3 sequence (DNA): TGTGCCAGCAGCTCCGCCGGTACTGGAAACACCATATATTTT. The chain is built from TRBV9 and TRBJ1-3; D uncertain. Germline assignment: CDR1 SGDLS and CDR2 YYNGEE. V lost 4 bases, J lost 2 bases, and 10 bases lay in between. The CDR3 covers 14 residues.

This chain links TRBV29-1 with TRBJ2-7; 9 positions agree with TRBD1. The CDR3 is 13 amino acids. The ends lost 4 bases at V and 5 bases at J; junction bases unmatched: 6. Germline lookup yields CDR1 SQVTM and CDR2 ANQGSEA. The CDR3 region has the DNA TGCAGCGTTGTAGGACAGGGGACCGACGAGCAGTACTTC. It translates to CSVVGQGTDEQYF.